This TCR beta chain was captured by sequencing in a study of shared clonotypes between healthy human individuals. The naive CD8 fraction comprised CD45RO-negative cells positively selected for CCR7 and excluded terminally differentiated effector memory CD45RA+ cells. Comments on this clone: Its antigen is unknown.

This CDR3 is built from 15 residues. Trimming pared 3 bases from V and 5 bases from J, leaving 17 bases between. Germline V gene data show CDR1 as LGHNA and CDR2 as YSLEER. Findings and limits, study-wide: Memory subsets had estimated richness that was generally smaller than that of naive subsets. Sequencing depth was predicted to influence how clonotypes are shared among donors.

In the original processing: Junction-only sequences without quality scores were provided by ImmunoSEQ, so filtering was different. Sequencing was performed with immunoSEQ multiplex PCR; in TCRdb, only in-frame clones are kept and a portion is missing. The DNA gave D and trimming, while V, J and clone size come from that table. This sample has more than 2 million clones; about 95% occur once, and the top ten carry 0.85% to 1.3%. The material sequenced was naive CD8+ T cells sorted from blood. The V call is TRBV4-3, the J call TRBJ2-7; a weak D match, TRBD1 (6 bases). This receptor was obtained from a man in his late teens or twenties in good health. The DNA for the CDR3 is TGCGCCAGCAGCCAGGACTCTCTCACAGGGAACGAGCAGTACTTC. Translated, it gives CASSQDSLTGNEQYF.